These 18 T cell receptor beta chains share one sample of origin, sequenced in a study of blood T cell repertoires in COVID-19. The table came from immunoSEQ multiplex PCR; TCRdb's copy has only in-frame clones and leaves some out. This sample has around 50,000 clones, with approximately 90% found just once. The sequencing input was peripheral blood. The receptor source for this set is a man aged 45-65 years with active COVID-19.

This rearrangement joins TRBV10-2 to TRBJ2-1; TRBD2 agrees at 9 bases. The ends lost 8 bases at V and 8 bases at J; junction bases unmatched: 13. The CDR3 has 15 residues. CDR1 WSHSY and CDR2 SAAADI come from the germline V gene. CDR3 protein: CASLPLAGAGDEQFF. The CDR3 DNA reads as TGCGCCAGCCTACCCTTAGCGGGGGCCGGTGATGAGCAGTTCTTC.

This clone showed up just once. The chain recombines TRBV7-6 with TRBJ1-4, with 8 bases that match TRBD1. Germline V gene sequence: CDR1 SGHVS, CDR2 FNYEAQ. The CDR3 covers 14 residues. V lost 1 base and J lost 7; bases outside the gene matches: 2. CDR3 sequence: CASSLVQGGEKLFF. CDR3 in DNA: TGTGCCAGCAGCTTAGTACAGGGGGGTGAAAAACTGTTTTTT.

This chain's CDR3 is CASSIRDNRVGYTF. The CDR3 DNA follows: TGTGCCAGTAGTATAAGGGACAACCGGGTGGGCTACACCTTC. The V and J genes are TRBV19 and TRBJ1-2, with D perhaps matching TRBD1 (6 bases). CDR1 is LNHDA and CDR2 is SQIVND in the germline V gene (reference sequence). The CDR3 covers 14 residues. V lost 2 bases and J lost 8, with 15 bases in between.

The chain combines TRBV5-1 with TRBJ2-1, with D perhaps TRBD1 (6 bases). Trimming took off 3 bases at V and 0 bases at J, with 16 bases between the two ends. The germline CDR1 and CDR2 sequences are SGHRS and YFSETQ. CDR3 size: 17 residues. CDR3 sequence: CASSSRTVRSSYNEQFF. The DNA for the CDR3 is TGCGCCAGCAGCTCACGGACAGTCAGGAGCTCCTACAATGAGCAGTTCTTC. Filled out from reference TRBV5-1 and TRBJ2-1, the complete variable domain reads KAGVTQTPRYLIKTRGQQVTLSCSPISGHRSVSWYQQTPGQGLQFLFEYFSETQRNKGNFPGRFSGRQFSNSRSEMNVSTLELGDSALYLCASSSRTVRSSYNEQFFGPGTRLTVL.

This rearrangement joins TRBV3-1 (or the pseudogene TRBV3-2) to TRBJ1-2; TRBD1 agrees at 11 bases. Germline CDR1 reads LGHDT; CDR2 reads YNNKEL (reference sequence). CDR3 size: 15 residues. J was trimmed by 5 bases and V by 3 bases; bases with no gene match: 5. DNA for the CDR3: TGTGCCAGCAGCCACGGACAGGGGGCAGTTTATGGCTACACCTTC. Protein sequence: CASSHGQGAVYGYTF.

The CDR3 reads CASSYRGIETQYF. DNA of the CDR3: TGTGCCAGCAGCTACAGGGGTATAGAGACCCAGTACTTC. The rearrangement uses TRBV7-3 and TRBJ2-5; 7 positions match TRBD1. Germline lookup yields CDR1 SGHTA and CDR2 FQGTGA. Losses at the gene ends were 4 bases for V and 4 bases for J; bases not matched to a gene: 3. There are 13 residues in the CDR3.

This clone was observed a single time. The V gene is TRBV21-1, the J gene TRBJ2-7; whether TRBD1, the table's D call, matches the DNA was not checked. TRBV21-1 is marked as a pseudogene. The CDR3 totals 19 residues. DNA of the CDR3: TGTGCCAGCAGCAAAGAGGCACGGCTGACCGGCGACACCGCCTACGAGCAGTACTTC. Translation: CASSKEARLTGDTAYEQYF.

V usage is TRBV6-6 and J usage is TRBJ2-1; 7 nucleotides line up with TRBD1. V lost 6 bases to trimming and J lost 7 bases; unmatched junction nucleotides: 12. The CDR3 is made up of 15 amino acids. The germline V gene has CDR1 MNHNY and CDR2 SVGAGI (reference sequence). The CDR3 bases are TGTGCCAGCAGCAGACCGGGACAGAAAATGAATGAGCAGTTCTTC. Translated: CASSRPGQKMNEQFF.

This clone was seen a handful of times. The chain has TRBV6-1 and TRBJ2-3; D is unclear. V was pared by 2 bases and J by 8 bases, with 11 bases between. The V gene's germline CDR1 is MNHNS and CDR2 SASEGT. This CDR3 is built from 13 residues. CDR3 bases: TGTGCCAGCAGTGAAATTAGCAGCCGTACGCAGTATTTT. As protein: CASSEISSRTQYF.

V gene TRBV6-6 combines with J gene TRBJ2-5; 10 positions match TRBD2. V gave up 5 bases and J gave up 1 base; unmatched junction bases: 4. Per the germline V gene, CDR1 is MNHNY and CDR2 is SVGAGI (reference sequence). The length of the CDR3 is 15 residues. CDR3 protein: CASSQGLAPQETQYF. The DNA for the CDR3 is TGTGCCAGCAGTCAGGGACTAGCGCCCCAAGAGACCCAGTACTTC.

The V and J genes are TRBV24-1 and TRBJ2-1, with a tentative D call TRBD1 (5 bases). Per the germline V gene, CDR1 is KGHDR and CDR2 is SFDVKD. V lost 7 bases and J 2 bases, leaving 14 bases between the germline ends. This CDR3 is 15 amino acids long. In nucleotides, the CDR3 is TGTGCCACCAGGGATACAGGATCCCCCTACAATGAGCAGTTCTTC. It codes for CATRDTGSPYNEQFF.

The gene calls are TRBV2 and TRBJ1-3; no firm D call. The CDR3 extends over 15 amino acids. Between the trimmed V and J ends, which lost 7 bases and 0 bases, there was a span of 13 bases. The germline V gene encodes CDR1 SNHLY and CDR2 FYNNEI. For the CDR3, the DNA is TGTGCCAGCAAAAGGAGAGGGTTCTCTGGAAACACCATATATTTT. The encoded protein is CASKRRGFSGNTIYF.

The chain joins TRBV7-2 to TRBJ2-1, with no clear D. V shed 5 bases and J shed 5 bases, with 13 bases lying between them. Germline CDR1 and CDR2: SGHTA and FQGNSA. The CDR3 contains 14 residues. As DNA, the CDR3 is TGTGCCAGCAGCGACCGGGTAGACCACAATGAGCAGTTCTTC. It translates to CASSDRVDHNEQFF.

This chain's CDR3 is CASSLAGSGGIQETQYF. CDR3 in DNA: TGCGCCAGCAGCTTGGCCGGGAGCGGGGGGATCCAAGAGACCCAGTACTTC. The chain carries TRBV5-1 and TRBJ2-5, with 9 bases fitting TRBD2. With V trimmed by 0 bases and J by 1 base, 7 bases remained unmatched. CDR1 and CDR2 from the germline V gene are SGHRS and YFSETQ. CDR3 size: 17 residues.

This chain uses TRBV6-1 with TRBJ2-5; possibly TRBD2 for D (6 bases). The V and J ends lost 0 bases and 4 bases respectively, with 15 bases between them. Looked up from germline, CDR1 is MNHNS and CDR2 is SASEGT. CDR3 length: 16 residues. DNA for the CDR3: TGTGCCAGCAGTGAAGCCGACCCCTTGGGAGGAGAGACCCAGTACTTC. This sequence encodes CASSEADPLGGETQYF.

This clone was seen only once. The rearrangement uses TRBV21-1 and TRBJ1-1; TRBD1 is the table's D call, not checked against the DNA. TRBV21-1 is a documented pseudogene. This CDR3 is 19 amino acids long. Here the CDR3 reads CASSKQVRTGLLMNTEAFF. The CDR3, as DNA: TGTGCCAGCAGCAAACAGGTTAGGACAGGACTACTTATGAACACTGAAGCTTTCTTT.

The chain joins TRBV29-1 to TRBJ1-6; 8 bases are a match to TRBD1. Germline V gives CDR1 SQVTM, CDR2 ANQGSEA. The CDR3 spans 13 residues. The trim removed 4 bases at V and 5 bases at J, leaving 1 base unmatched. The CDR3 region is CSVGDRNNSPLHF. The CDR3 DNA is TGCAGCGTTGGGGACAGGAATAATTCACCCCTCCACTTT. Full variable domain (rest looked up from reference TRBV29-1 and TRBJ1-6): SAVISQKPSRDICQRGTSLTIQCQVDSQVTMMFWYRQQPGQSLTLIATANQGSEATYESGFVIDKFPISRPNLTFSTLTVSNMSPEDSSIYLCSVGDRNNSPLHFGNGTRLTVT.

The chain carries TRBV19 and TRBJ1-2; 8 bases align to TRBD1. The CDR3 has 12 amino acids. Trimming cost V 7 bases and J 6 bases; bases outside gene matches: 4. The germline gives CDR1 LNHDA, CDR2 SQIVND (reference sequence). This CDR3 reads CASTGQGDGYTF. In nucleotides, the CDR3 is TGTGCCAGTACCGGACAGGGCGATGGCTACACCTTC.